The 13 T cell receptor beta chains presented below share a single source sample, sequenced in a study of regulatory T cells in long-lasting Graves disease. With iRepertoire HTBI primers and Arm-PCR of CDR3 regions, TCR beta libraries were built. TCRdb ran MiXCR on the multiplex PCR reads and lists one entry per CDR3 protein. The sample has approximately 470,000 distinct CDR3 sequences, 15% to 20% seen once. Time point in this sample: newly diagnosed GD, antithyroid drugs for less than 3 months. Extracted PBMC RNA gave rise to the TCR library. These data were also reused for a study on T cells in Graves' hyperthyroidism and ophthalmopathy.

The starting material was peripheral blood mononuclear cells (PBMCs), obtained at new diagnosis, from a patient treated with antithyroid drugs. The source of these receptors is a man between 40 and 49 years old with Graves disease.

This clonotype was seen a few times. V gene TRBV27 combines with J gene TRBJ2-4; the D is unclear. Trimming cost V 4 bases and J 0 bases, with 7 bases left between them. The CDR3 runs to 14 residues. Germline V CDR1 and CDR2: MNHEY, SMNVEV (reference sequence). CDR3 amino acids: CASSSVRAKNIQYF. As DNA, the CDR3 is TGTGCCAGCAGTTCCGTCAGAGCCAAAAACATTCAGTACTTC.

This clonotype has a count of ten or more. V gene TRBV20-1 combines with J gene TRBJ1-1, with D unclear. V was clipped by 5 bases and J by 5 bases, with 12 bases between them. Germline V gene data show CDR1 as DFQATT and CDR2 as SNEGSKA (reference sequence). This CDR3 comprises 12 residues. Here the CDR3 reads CSALGGITEAFF. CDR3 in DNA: TGCAGTGCTTTGGGAGGGATAACTGAAGCTTTCTTT.

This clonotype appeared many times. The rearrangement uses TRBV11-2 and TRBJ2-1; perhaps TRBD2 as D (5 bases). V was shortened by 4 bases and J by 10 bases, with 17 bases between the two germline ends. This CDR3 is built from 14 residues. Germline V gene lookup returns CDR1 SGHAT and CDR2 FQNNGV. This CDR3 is CASSSTVGAGEQFF. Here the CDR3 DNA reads TGTGCCAGCAGCTCCACGGTGGGAGCTGGCGAGCAGTTCTTC.

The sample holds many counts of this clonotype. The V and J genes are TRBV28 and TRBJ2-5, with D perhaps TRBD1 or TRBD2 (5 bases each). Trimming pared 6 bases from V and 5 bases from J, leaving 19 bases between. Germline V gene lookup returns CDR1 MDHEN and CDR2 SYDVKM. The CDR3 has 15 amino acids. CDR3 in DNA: TGTGCCAGCAGCTCCACCAGAGGGCAGGGTGAGACCCAGTACTTC. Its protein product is CASSSTRGQGETQYF.

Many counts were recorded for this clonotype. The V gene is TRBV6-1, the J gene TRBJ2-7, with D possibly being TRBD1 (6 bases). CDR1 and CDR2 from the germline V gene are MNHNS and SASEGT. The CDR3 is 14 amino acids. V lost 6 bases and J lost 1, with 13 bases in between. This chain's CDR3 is CASRPDRMSYEQYF. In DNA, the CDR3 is TGTGCCAGCAGACCTGACAGGATGTCCTACGAGCAGTACTTC.

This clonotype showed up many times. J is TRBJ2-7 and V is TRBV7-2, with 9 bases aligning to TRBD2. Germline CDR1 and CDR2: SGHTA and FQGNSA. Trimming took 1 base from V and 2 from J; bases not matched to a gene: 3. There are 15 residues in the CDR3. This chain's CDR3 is CASSLGAGGPYEQYF. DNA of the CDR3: TGTGCCAGCAGCTTAGGAGCGGGAGGACCCTACGAGCAGTACTTC. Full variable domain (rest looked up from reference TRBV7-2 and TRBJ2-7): GAGVSQSPSNKVTEKGKDVELRCDPISGHTALYWYRQSLGQGLEFLIYFQGNSAPDKSGLPSDRFSAERTGGSVSTLTIQRTQQEDSAVYLCASSLGAGGPYEQYFGPGTRLTVT.

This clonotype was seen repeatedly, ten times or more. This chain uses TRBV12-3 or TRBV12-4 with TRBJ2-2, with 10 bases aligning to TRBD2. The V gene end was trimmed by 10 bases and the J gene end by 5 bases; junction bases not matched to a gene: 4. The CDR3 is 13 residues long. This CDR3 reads CAIGTSATGELFF. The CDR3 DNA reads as TGTGCCATCGGGACTAGCGCAACCGGGGAGCTGTTTTTT.

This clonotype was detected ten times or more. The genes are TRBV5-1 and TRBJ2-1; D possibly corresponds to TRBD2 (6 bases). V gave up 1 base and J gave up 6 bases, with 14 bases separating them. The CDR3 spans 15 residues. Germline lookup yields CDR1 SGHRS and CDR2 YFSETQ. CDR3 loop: CASSLFRGIFNEQFF. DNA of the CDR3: TGCGCCAGCAGCTTGTTCCGCGGGATATTCAATGAGCAGTTCTTC.

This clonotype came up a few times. This CDR3 reads CASSYGLEKLFF. The CDR3 DNA is TGTGCCAGTAGCTACGGACTGGAAAAACTGTTTTTT. This chain uses TRBV19 with TRBJ1-4; D gene ambiguous. CDR1 is LNHDA, CDR2 SQIVND, per germline (reference sequence). Trimming stripped 6 bases from V and 8 bases from J, with 10 bases between. The CDR3 covers 12 residues.

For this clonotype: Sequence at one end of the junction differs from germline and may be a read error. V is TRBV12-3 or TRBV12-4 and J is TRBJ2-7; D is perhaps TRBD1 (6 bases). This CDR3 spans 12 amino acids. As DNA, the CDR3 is TGTGCCAGCAGACAGGGCTCCAACGAGCAGTACTTC. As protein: CASRQGSNEQYF.

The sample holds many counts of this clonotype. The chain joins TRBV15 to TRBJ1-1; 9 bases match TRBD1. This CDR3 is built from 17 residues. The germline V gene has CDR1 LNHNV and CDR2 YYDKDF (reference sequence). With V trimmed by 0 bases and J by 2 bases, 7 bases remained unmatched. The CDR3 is CATSRDPGTGTNTEAFF. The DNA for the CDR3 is TGTGCCACCAGCAGAGACCCCGGGACAGGGACTAACACTGAAGCTTTCTTT.

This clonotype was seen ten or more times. The CDR3 coding sequence is TGTGCCAGCAGGCCGACAGGGGGCGGTCGTTCCTACGAGCAGTACTTC. It specifies CASRPTGGGRSYEQYF. This chain joins TRBV11-2 and TRBJ2-7, with 10 bases identical to TRBD1. Germline-derived CDR1 and CDR2 are SGHAT and FQNNGV. Trimming took 6 bases from V and 1 from J; bases not matched to a gene: 9. This CDR3 is built from 16 residues.

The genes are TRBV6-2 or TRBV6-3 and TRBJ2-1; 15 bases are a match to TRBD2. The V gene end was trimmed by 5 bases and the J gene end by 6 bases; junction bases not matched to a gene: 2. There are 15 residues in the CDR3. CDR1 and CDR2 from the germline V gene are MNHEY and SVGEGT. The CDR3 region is CASSGLAGGVNEQFF. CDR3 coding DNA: TGTGCCAGCAGTGGACTAGCGGGAGGGGTCAATGAGCAGTTCTTC.